One TCR beta chain is described in this entry. Its antigen remains undetermined. Nothing much larger sits one base from this clone, and base qualities are not available. Participants in the prospective study were aged roughly 18 to 100 years, lived in about two dozen United States geographic areas, and enrolled through a virtual design. To assign participants to cohorts, the prospective study relied on clinical history that participants themselves reported in a screening survey and a study questionnaire. For ImmuneRACE Cohort 3, a participant was defined as recovered based on two consecutive negative NP/OP PCR tests, clearance by a healthcare professional, or resolution of symptoms. Mobile phlebotomists in the prospective study collected whole blood, serum and a nasopharyngeal or oropharyngeal swab from every participant. Prospective study participants could optionally give additional blood draws and questionnaires over an approximately 2-month period. Prospective study blood samples were shipped either frozen or at room temperature before DNA extraction.

The sample originates from a study of blood T cell repertoires in COVID-19 (dated by TCRdb to about 2020). Notes on the research overall: Samples covering the acute and convalescent phases of COVID-19 were provided by collaborators in the United States, Italy and Spain. The prospective study material was composed of cDNA or gDNA derived from T cells, B-cell-depleted T cells, or PBMCs. The sample metadata nearly always contained a de-identified subject ID, COVID-19 status, age in years and sex. HLA class I and class II types, where available, came from metadata supplied by the sample provider rather than from assay-based typing. Samples came from the ongoing ImmuneRACE study (first 160 participants) plus 1,254 subjects from 6 global collaborators. The repertoires were released in a freely available public database meant as a resource for research on the immune response to SARS-CoV-2. The dataset comprised deeply sampled blood TCRbeta repertoires from subjects exposed to, actively infected with, or recovered from COVID-19.

The CDR3 has 16 amino acids, counting the end cysteine and phenylalanine. Kept here is only the CDR3 DNA, which spans 48 bases and is read in frame from base 1. TCRbeta CDR3 regions were amplified from genomic DNA by means of the immunoSEQ Assay, a bias-controlled multiplex PCR. As for the authors' bioinformatics: Nucleated cell counts per sample were estimated from amplification of reference gene primers within the assay. Sequence reads were collapsed and filtered to measure the absolute abundance of every unique TCRbeta CDR3 rearrangement. Productive Simpson clonality was computed per sample as the square root of Simpson's diversity index over productive rearrangements. Imported from immuneACCESS, the table was reduced by TCRdb to in-frame sequences with V and J called. These copies leave out some clones; in studies compared against another copy, an unresolved V gene accounts for under half, and the cause of the remainder is not known. V and J calls and clone size come straight from that table; D and trimming were deduced from the DNA. Recorded for this sample are more than 200,000 clones; about 88% of them occurred a single time. Under 2% of the sample goes to the ten largest clones.

Study-wide findings and limitations: How much clinical and demographic metadata was included differed by source and by participant, and the metadata was provided uncurated.

The origin of this receptor is a woman aged 45 to 65 who had recovered from COVID-19. The chain is assembled from TRBV12-2 and TRBJ2-3; no check of the table's D call, TRBD2, against the DNA was made. TRBV12-2 is tagged as a pseudogene. Sequenced input: PBMCs or T cells enriched from blood (not recorded which). This receptor has the CDR3 CASRPPGRGSTDTQYF. The sequence in DNA is TGTGCAAGTCGCCCTCCGGGGCGGGGAAGCACAGATACGCAGTATTTT.